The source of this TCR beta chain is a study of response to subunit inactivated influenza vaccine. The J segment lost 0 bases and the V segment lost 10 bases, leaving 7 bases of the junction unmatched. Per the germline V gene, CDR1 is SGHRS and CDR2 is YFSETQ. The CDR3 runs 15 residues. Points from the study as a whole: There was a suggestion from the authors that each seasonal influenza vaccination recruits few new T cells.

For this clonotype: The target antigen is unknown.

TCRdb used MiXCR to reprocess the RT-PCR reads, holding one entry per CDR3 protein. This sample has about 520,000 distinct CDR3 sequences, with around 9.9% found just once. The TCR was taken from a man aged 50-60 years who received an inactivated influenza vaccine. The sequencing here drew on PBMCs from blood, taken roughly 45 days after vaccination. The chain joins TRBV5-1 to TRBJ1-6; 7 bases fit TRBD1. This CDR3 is CAEGRDSSYNSPLHF. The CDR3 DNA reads TGCGCCGAGGGCCGGGACAGCTCCTATAATTCACCCCTCCACTTT.